This T cell receptor (beta chain) originates from a study of blood T cell repertoires in COVID-19. Turning to the study itself: Sites in the United States, Italy and Spain provided acute and convalescent COVID-19 samples. The analysed material was cDNA or gDNA that came from T cells, B-cell-depleted T cells, or PBMCs.

Germline lookup yields CDR1 SGHNT and CDR2 YYREEE (reference sequence). Trimming stripped 1 base from V and 5 bases from J, with 17 bases between. This CDR3 spans 16 amino acids. In the authors' workflow: Using reference gene primer amplification, nucleated cell counts were estimated. Method: immunoSEQ multiplex PCR; TCRdb's copy keeps in-frame clones and lacks some. The V and J calls and clone size are taken from that table; D and trimming were inferred from the DNA. The table lists approximately 100,000 clones, 70% to 85% of them singletons. Sequencing was done on a sample of peripheral blood. The rearrangement uses TRBV5-4 and TRBJ2-3; tentative D call: TRBD1 (5 bases). The TCR originated in a woman of 80 years or more with active or convalescent COVID-19. Here the CDR3 reads CASSLIGTGVLDTQYF. CDR3 nucleotide sequence: TGTGCCAGCAGCTTGATTGGTACAGGAGTCTTAGATACGCAGTATTTT.